Sequencing of this T cell receptor (beta chain) was carried out in a study of blood T cell repertoires in COVID-19 (dated by TCRdb to 2020 to 2021). Concerning the study at large: Collaborator samples came from the United States, Italy and Spain and covered acute and convalescent phases of COVID-19. The material from the prospective study consisted of cDNA or gDNA derived from T cells, B-cell-depleted T cells, or PBMCs. The dataset comprised deeply sampled blood TCRbeta repertoires from subjects exposed to, actively infected with, or recovered from COVID-19. The repertoires were released in a freely available public database intended as a resource for research on the immune response to SARS-CoV-2. Samples came from the ongoing ImmuneRACE study (first 160 participants) plus 1,254 subjects from 6 global collaborators. Sample metadata almost always included a de-identified subject ID, COVID-19 status, age in years and sex. HLA class I and class II types, where available, came from metadata supplied by the sample provider rather than from assay-based typing.

What the authors observed across the whole study: The amount of clinical and demographic metadata varied by source and participant and was provided uncurated.

Trimming takes 1 base from V and 7 bases from J, and the germline ends sit 8 bases apart. From its cysteine to its phenylalanine, the CDR3 spans 13 amino acids. Only the CDR3 portion is preserved as DNA: 39 bases, with reading frame beginning at the first base. Details on this clone: The specificity of this receptor is unknown. The sample holds no much larger clone one base away, and base qualities are not on file.

One collaborating source in Seattle enrolled patients during active infection and followed them longitudinally through the course of disease. Each collaborating institution followed its own protocols to collect whole blood in K2EDTA tubes. For TCRbeta analysis, collaborators shipped samples in one of three forms: frozen whole blood, isolated PBMCs, or DNA extracted from either of those sample types. The immunoSEQ Assay, a bias-controlled multiplex PCR, was used to amplify TCRbeta CDR3 regions from genomic DNA. Per the authors' processing: The number of nucleated cells in each sample was estimated from the amplification of reference gene primers within the assay. To quantify the absolute abundance of each unique TCRbeta CDR3 rearrangement, sequence reads were collapsed and filtered. For each sample, productive Simpson clonality was calculated as the square root of Simpson's diversity index across productive rearrangements. Entries here come from immuneACCESS through TCRdb and include only in-frame sequences with V and J called. Some clones fail to appear in such tables; in the studies checked, an unresolved V gene covers under half of the shortfall, and the cause of the remainder is unknown. The DNA was the basis for D and trimming; V, J and clone size are from that table. Present in this sample are 300,000 to 400,000 clones, more than 70% of which were seen just once. The top ten hold about 7% of the sample.

The receptor was isolated from an older woman with COVID-19, enrolled during active disease. Sequenced material: peripheral blood. The sequence is built from TRBV12-3 or TRBV12-4 and TRBJ1-5; TRBD1 is a weak D gene call, 5 bases matching. The DNA sequence follows: TGTGCCAGCAGTTTAGGTAGGGGACAGCCCCAGCATTTT. The encoded protein is CASSLGRGQPQHF.